What follows are 10 T cell receptor beta chains derived from one specimen sequenced in a study of blood T cell repertoires in COVID-19. Method: immunoSEQ multiplex PCR; TCRdb's copy keeps in-frame clones and lacks some. The table has about 300,000 clones, around 90% seen once. The specimen was peripheral blood. Source of these receptors: an older man with acute or convalescent COVID-19.

The rearrangement links TRBV4-1 to TRBJ2-1; D may be TRBD2 (6 bases). CDR1 is MGHRA and CDR2 is YSYEKL in the germline V gene. The CDR3 extends over 16 amino acids. V was trimmed by 0 bases and J by 4 bases, leaving 13 bases between them. The CDR3 DNA is TGCGCCAGCAGCCAAGATTGGGGGGAGCTGTACAATGAGCAGTTCTTC. Its translation is CASSQDWGELYNEQFF.

The chain joins TRBV9 to TRBJ1-2, with D possibly TRBD1 on 6 matching bases. With 3 bases removed from V and 3 bases from J, the gap between germline ends came to 9 bases. Germline V CDR1 and CDR2: SGDLS, YYNGEE. The CDR3 is 13 amino acids. CDR3 loop: CASSGQEDYGYTF. DNA of the CDR3: TGTGCCAGCAGCGGACAGGAGGACTATGGCTACACCTTC.

The rearrangement joins TRBV4-2 to TRBJ2-7, with 8 bases lining up with TRBD2. The CDR3 has 16 residues. Trimming took 0 bases from V and 2 from J; bases not matched to a gene: 6. Looked up from germline, CDR1 is LGHNA and CDR2 is YNFKEQ. CDR3 in DNA: TGTGCCAGCAGCCAAGATTCTGATAGCGGGGCCTACGAGCAGTACTTC. Translation: CASSQDSDSGAYEQYF.

The J gene is TRBJ1-2, the V gene TRBV7-3; a possible D gene is TRBD1 (5 bases). V was shortened by 2 bases and J by 4 bases, with 8 bases between the two germline ends. This CDR3 is built from 13 residues. In germline, CDR1 is SGHTA, CDR2 FQGTGA. CDR3 protein: CASSLDSAYGYTF. CDR3 DNA sequence: TGTGCCAGCAGCTTAGACAGCGCCTATGGCTACACCTTC.

This chain connects TRBV19 to TRBJ2-3, with a possible D match to TRBD1 (6 bases). CDR3 length: 14 residues. Trimming took off 3 bases at V and 3 bases at J, with 10 bases between the two ends. Germline CDR1 LNHDA, CDR2 SQIVND (reference sequence). The DNA of the CDR3 is TGTGCCAGTAGTATTACCAGGGGAACAGATACGCAGTATTTT. Amino acids: CASSITRGTDTQYF.

V gene TRBV7-6 combines with J gene TRBJ1-6, with 8 bases aligning to TRBD1. With V trimmed by 5 bases and J by 10 bases, 7 bases remained unmatched. The CDR3 is made up of 14 amino acids. Germline values: CDR1 SGHVS, CDR2 FNYEAQ. This chain's CDR3 is CASSTGQGGSPLHF. CDR3 coding DNA: TGTGCCAGCAGCACCGGACAGGGTGGATCACCCCTCCACTTT. Full variable domain (missing parts from reference TRBV7-6 and TRBJ1-6): GAGVSQSPRYKVTKRGQDVALRCDPISGHVSLYWYRQALGQGPEFLTYFNYEAQQDKSGLPNDRFSAERPEGSISTLTIQRTEQRDSAMYRCASSTGQGGSPLHFGNGTRLTVT.

This rearrangement joins TRBV6-2 or TRBV6-3 to TRBJ2-1, with D maybe TRBD1 (5 bases). V was trimmed by 0 bases and J by 7 bases, leaving 7 bases between them. Looked up from germline, CDR1 is MNHEY and CDR2 is SVGEGT. This CDR3 has 13 residues. The CDR3, as DNA: TGTGCCAGCAGTTACTCGTGGACAAATGAGCAGTTCTTC. Amino acid sequence: CASSYSWTNEQFF.

This chain joins TRBV5-1 and TRBJ2-5; the match to TRBD2 covers 9 bases. V was clipped by 0 bases and J by 0 bases; unmatched bases: 6. The germline gives CDR1 SGHRS, CDR2 YFSETQ. The CDR3 has 17 residues. The CDR3 bases are TGCGCCAGCAGCTTGGGCCTAGCGGGGCCCAACCAAGAGACCCAGTACTTC. Translated: CASSLGLAGPNQETQYF. The full variable domain, rest sourced from reference TRBV5-1 and TRBJ2-5, is KAGVTQTPRYLIKTRGQQVTLSCSPISGHRSVSWYQQTPGQGLQFLFEYFSETQRNKGNFPGRFSGRQFSNSRSEMNVSTLELGDSALYLCASSLGLAGPNQETQYFGPGTRLLVL.

To note about this clone: The same CDR3 arises from other DNA sequences in this sample as well. This chain links TRBV24-1 with TRBJ2-3; TRBD2 matches 14 bases. CDR1 is KGHDR, CDR2 SFDVKD, per germline. V was clipped by 4 bases and J by 3 bases; unmatched bases: 5. This CDR3 spans 17 amino acids. CDR3 nucleotides: TGTGCCACCAGTGAAACCGGGACTAGCGGGGGTACAGATACGCAGTATTTT. Amino acid sequence: CATSETGTSGGTDTQYF.

The chain recombines TRBV3-1 (or the pseudogene TRBV3-2) with TRBJ2-7, with 9 bases matching TRBD2. Germline loops: CDR1 LGHDT, CDR2 YNNKEL (reference sequence). J lost 7 bases, V lost 1 base, and 11 bases had no gene match. CDR3 length: 16 residues. DNA of the CDR3: TGTGCCAGCAGCCAAGGAACGCGACTAGCGGCTCGGGAGCAGTACTTC. Its translation is CASSQGTRLAAREQYF.